The text below deals with one T cell receptor beta chain. The CDR3 covers 17 residues. The V gene lost 0 bases and the J gene lost 2 bases, with 14 bases spanning the gap. Germline V gives CDR1 LGHNA, CDR2 YSLEER. This entry comes from a study of blood T cell repertoires in COVID-19. At the level of the study: Acute and convalescent COVID-19 specimens originated in the United States, Italy and Spain. PBMCs, B-cell-depleted T cells, or T cells provided the cDNA or gDNA that made up the material.

Profiling relied on immunoSEQ multiplex PCR, and the TCRdb table lists in-frame clones only, not all of them. The sample holds fewer than 250,000 clones, around 83% seen once. The genes are TRBV4-3 and TRBJ2-1, with D possibly being TRBD1 (6 bases). The receptor comes from a man in his forties or fifties with active or convalescent COVID-19. Sequenced material: peripheral blood. The CDR3 reads CASSQEPGTPAYNEQFF. The CDR3 DNA reads as TGCGCCAGCAGCCAAGAACCCGGGACACCCGCCTACAATGAGCAGTTCTTC.